These 17 T cell receptor beta chains came from one sample sequenced in a study of control samples from healthy donors and cancer patients. Sequencing was performed with immunoSEQ multiplex PCR; in TCRdb, only in-frame clones are kept and a portion is missing. The data show about 96,000 clones, over 85% seen once. Sequenced: blood. The receptors stem from a young man in good health.

The chain has TRBV27 and TRBJ1-5; a weak D match, TRBD1 (5 bases). Trimming took 11 bases from V and 6 from J, leaving 20 bases between them. Germline-derived CDR1 and CDR2 are MNHEY and SMNVEV (reference sequence). The CDR3 spans 14 residues. The CDR3 here is CAQGLHHGSQPQHF. The CDR3 DNA sequence: TGTGCCCAGGGACTTCACCATGGGAGTCAGCCCCAGCATTTT.

V and J are TRBV2 and TRBJ2-3, with D perhaps TRBD1 (5 bases). The CDR3 loop spans 14 amino acids. The V gene lost 11 bases and the J gene lost 2 bases, with 17 bases spanning the gap. CDR1 is SNHLY and CDR2 is FYNNEI in the germline V gene. The DNA of the CDR3 is TGTGCCGGGCAACGGACACAGATCACAGATACGCAGTATTTT. This gives the protein CAGQRTQITDTQYF.

The chain combines TRBV4-1 with TRBJ2-1; the D gene is possibly TRBD1 (6 bases). CDR1 is MGHRA, CDR2 YSYEKL, per germline. V lost 0 bases and J lost 8, with 11 bases in between. This CDR3 is 14 amino acids long. The CDR3 sequence is CASSQELGGDEQFF. The DNA of the CDR3 is TGCGCCAGCAGCCAAGAGCTTGGGGGCGATGAGCAGTTCTTC.

This clone came up once. This chain joins TRBV5-5 and TRBJ1-2, with D perhaps matching TRBD1 (5 bases). V shed 2 bases and J shed 6 bases, with 23 bases lying between them. The V gene's germline CDR1 is SGHKS and CDR2 YYEKEE (reference sequence). This CDR3 has 17 amino acids. Written as DNA, the CDR3 is TGTGCCAGCAGCTTCGAGGACTCAGGGAGAAACCCGAATGGCTACACCTTC. Translating gives CASSFEDSGRNPNGYTF.

This sequence joins TRBV10-3 and TRBJ2-1, with 11 bases lining up with TRBD2. Germline CDR1 reads ENHRY; CDR2 reads SYGVKD. The length of the CDR3 is 14 residues. Trimming took 10 bases from V and 4 from J; bases not matched to a gene: 6. The CDR3 nucleotides are TGTGCCACGGGCGGGACTAGCGGATACAATGAGCAGTTCTTC. It specifies CATGGTSGYNEQFF.

CDR3 DNA: TGTGCCAGCAGCCAGGTGGGCTTCGAAAGCTCCTACGAGCAGTACTTC. This sequence encodes CASSQVGFESSYEQYF. The chain couples TRBV4-2 to TRBJ2-7; D unresolved. The germline V and J ends were trimmed by 3 bases and 0 bases, with 15 bases remaining between them. This CDR3 contains 16 residues. Per germline, CDR1 LGHNA and CDR2 YNFKEQ.

V and J are TRBV27 and TRBJ1-1; TRBD1 might be the D (5 bases). The CDR3 length is 15 residues. The germline V gene has CDR1 MNHEY and CDR2 SMNVEV (reference sequence). The V end was cut by 3 bases, the J end by 5 bases, with 16 bases between. The CDR3 nucleotides are TGTGCCAGCAGTTTGTCGGTCGGGGGTTTGACTGAAGCTTTCTTT. Encoded protein: CASSLSVGGLTEAFF.

A few counts support this clone. The chain employs TRBV4-1 and TRBJ2-7, with 8 nucleotides matching TRBD1. V trimming: 4 bases; J trimming: 4 bases; junction bases outside the gene matches: 9. Germline-derived CDR1 and CDR2 are MGHRA and YSYEKL. This CDR3 region has 15 residues. The CDR3: CASSPTPRGRYEQYF. In DNA, the CDR3 is TGCGCCAGCAGCCCGACTCCCAGGGGGCGGTACGAGCAGTACTTC.

CDR3 protein: CASSSSDAGFSEQYF. CDR3 in DNA: TGTGCCAGCAGCTCCTCGGATGCGGGATTTAGCGAGCAGTACTTC. This chain connects TRBV9 to TRBJ2-7, with TRBD2 as a possible D gene (6 bases). Germline V lookup: CDR1 SGDLS, CDR2 YYNGEE. Trimming took 4 bases from V and 6 from J, leaving 20 bases between them. The CDR3 is made up of 15 amino acids. The whole variable domain, remainder taken from reference TRBV9 and TRBJ2-7, is DSGVTQTPKHLITATGQRVTLRCSPRSGDLSVYWYQQSLDQGLQFLIQYYNGEERAKGNILERFSAQQFPDLHSELNLSSLELGDSALYFCASSSSDAGFSEQYFGPGTRLTVT.

The rearrangement uses TRBV10-3 and TRBJ1-2; 12 nucleotides align to TRBD1. The CDR3 spans 17 residues. CDR1 and CDR2 from the germline V gene are ENHRY and SYGVKD. V was clipped by 2 bases and J by 4 bases; unmatched bases: 8. The CDR3 region is CAISEPGTGGSPYGYTF. CDR3 DNA sequence: TGTGCCATCAGTGAGCCGGGGACAGGGGGCTCCCCCTATGGCTACACCTTC.

The V gene is TRBV27, the J gene TRBJ1-1; no firm D call. V lost 5 bases and J lost 4, with 14 bases in between. The CDR3 consists of 14 residues. Per the germline V gene, CDR1 is MNHEY and CDR2 is SMNVEV (reference sequence). The CDR3 DNA reads TGTGCCAGCAGTCGGTCGCCCCGGAGCACTGAAGCTTTCTTT. It translates to CASSRSPRSTEAFF.

The gene calls are TRBV6-5 and TRBJ2-7; D gene ambiguous. In germline, CDR1 is MNHEY, CDR2 SVGAGI. Trimming took 4 bases from V and 1 from J, leaving 8 bases between them. This CDR3 has 13 residues. CDR3 region: CASSSRPSYEQYF. The CDR3 region has the DNA TGTGCCAGCAGTTCACGCCCTTCCTACGAGCAGTACTTC.

A few counts support this clone. The chain carries TRBV6-5 and TRBJ1-5; tentatively, D is TRBD1 (5 bases). The CDR3 contains 13 residues. Germline V gene data show CDR1 as MNHEY and CDR2 as SVGAGI. Trimming left V 6 bases short and J 0 bases short, with 6 bases between. The DNA of the CDR3 is TGTGCCAGCAGGACAGCTAGCAATCAGCCCCAGCATTTT. Its translation: CASRTASNQPQHF.

This clone has just one count. V and J are TRBV29-1 and TRBJ1-2; possible D gene TRBD1, 5 bases. There are 11 residues in the CDR3. Trimming left V 3 bases short and J 8 bases short, with 10 bases between. Per the germline V gene, CDR1 is SQVTM and CDR2 is ANQGSEA. CDR3 region: CSVEGVVGYTF. CDR3 nucleotides: TGCAGCGTTGAGGGGGTGGTAGGCTACACCTTC.

The rearrangement joins TRBV14 to TRBJ2-7; D ambiguous. Germline-derived CDR1 and CDR2 are SGHDN and FVKESK. V was cut by 2 bases and J by 3 bases, with 5 bases left in between. The CDR3 covers 12 residues. As DNA, the CDR3 is TGTGCCAGCAGCCAACTCAACTACGAGCAGTACTTC. As protein: CASSQLNYEQYF.

CDR3 sequence reads: CASINKQGASGGYTF. The CDR3 coding sequence is TGTGCCAGCATTAATAAACAGGGGGCATCAGGTGGCTACACCTTC. V gene TRBV27 combines with J gene TRBJ1-2, with TRBD1 matching over 9 bases. This CDR3 has 15 amino acids. The ends lost 7 bases at V and 7 bases at J; junction bases unmatched: 13. Germline V gives CDR1 MNHEY, CDR2 SMNVEV (reference sequence).

This sequence joins TRBV11-2 and TRBJ1-2, with no clear D. This CDR3 is built from 13 residues. CDR1 and CDR2 from the germline V gene are SGHAT and FQNNGV. V gave up 1 base and J gave up 11 bases, with 14 bases separating them. This chain's CDR3 is CASSLGQSPGYTF. Written as DNA, the CDR3 is TGTGCCAGCAGCTTAGGTCAGTCCCCTGGATACACCTTC.